This T cell receptor beta chain is from a study of CD8 T cells in ankylosing spondylitis. Study outcomes and limitations: Within peripheral blood, clones linked to disease were CD8+ and relatively rare. Existing reports had already noted some motif variants in reactive arthritis synovial fluid and blood. A TCR beta motif of about 8 highly homologous variants appeared characteristic of ankylosing spondylitis blood.

A word on this clonotype: Its specificity is not known.

Quantitative 5'-RACE was performed with molecular barcodes, and it yielded the TCR beta libraries. MiXCR, run by TCRdb on the 5' RACE reads, gives a single entry per CDR3 protein. The sample lists about 240,000 distinct CDR3 sequences, around 7.8% occurring once. Germline V gives CDR1 LGHNT, CDR2 FRNRAP. Trimming cost V 4 bases and J 2 bases; bases outside gene matches: 9. The CDR3 is 18 residues long. This receptor was taken from a male donor with ankylosing spondylitis or in good health (not recorded which). The chain is built from TRBV12-5 and TRBJ2-3; 13 bases are a match to TRBD2. Sequenced material: blood, either unsorted or a sorted T cell fraction (not recorded which). The CDR3 sequence is CASGSLLLAGGITDTQYF. Here the CDR3 DNA reads TGTGCTAGTGGTTCCCTCTTACTAGCGGGGGGGATCACAGATACGCAGTATTTT. Filled out from reference TRBV12-5 and TRBJ2-3, the complete variable domain reads DARVTQTPRHKVTEMGQEVTMRCQPILGHNTVFWYRQTMMQGLELLAYFRNRAPLDDSGMPKDRFSAEMPDATLATLKIQPSEPRDSAVYFCASGSLLLAGGITDTQYFGPGTRLTVL.